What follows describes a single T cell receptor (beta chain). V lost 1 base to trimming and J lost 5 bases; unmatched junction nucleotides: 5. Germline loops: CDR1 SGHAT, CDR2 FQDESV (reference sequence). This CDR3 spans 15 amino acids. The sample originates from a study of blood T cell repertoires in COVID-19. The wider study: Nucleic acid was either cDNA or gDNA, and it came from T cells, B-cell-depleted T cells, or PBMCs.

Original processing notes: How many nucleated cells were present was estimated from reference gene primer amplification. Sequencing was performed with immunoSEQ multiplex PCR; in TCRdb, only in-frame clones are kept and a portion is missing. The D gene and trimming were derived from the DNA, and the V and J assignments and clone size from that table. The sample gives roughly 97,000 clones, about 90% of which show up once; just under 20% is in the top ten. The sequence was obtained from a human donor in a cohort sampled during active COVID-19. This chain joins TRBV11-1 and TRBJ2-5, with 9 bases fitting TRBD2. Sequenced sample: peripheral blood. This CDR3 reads CASSLGLAGVETQYF. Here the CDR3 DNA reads TGTGCCAGCAGCTTAGGGTTAGCGGGAGTGGAGACCCAGTACTTC.